The entry that follows covers one T cell receptor beta chain sequence. What it recognizes is unknown. With a J-beta primer mix and a sample-barcoded 5' primer, a second PCR ran 7 to 11 cycles. Every individual sample yielded 2.5 million or more paired-end reads (each containing CDR3). TCRdb itself ran the 5' RACE reads through MiXCR, one entry per CDR3 protein. The sample lists about 940,000 distinct CDR3 sequences, approximately 49% seen once, with roughly 13% in the top ten. This entry is derived from a study of blood T cells in healthy people across ages. Whole-study findings and limits: It was the long-lived donors that had more naive CD4+ cells and higher diversity than aged donors. With unsorted PBMCs, a conclusive comparison of naive versus antigen-experienced cells was not possible.

Germline V gene lookup returns CDR1 LGHDT and CDR2 YNNKEL (reference sequence). This CDR3 comprises 13 residues. Trimming removed 1 base from V and 7 bases from J; junction bases left unmatched: 1. The rearrangement links TRBV3-1 to TRBJ1-1, with TRBD1 matching 9 bases. Source material: blood. This receptor was identified in a young man in good health. Written as DNA, the CDR3 is TGTGCCAGCAGCCAAGGACAGGGGGGTGAAGCTTTCTTT. This sequence encodes CASSQGQGGEAFF.